What follows is one T cell receptor (beta chain) and its context. Antigen specificity is unknown. At the DNA level, this CDR3 is encoded by other sequences in the same sample as well. These data are taken from a study of shared clonotypes between healthy human individuals. Study context: Each donor had three CD4 naive, three CD4 memory, two CD8 naive and one CD8 memory plate.

CD45RO negativity and positive selection for CCR7 defined naive CD8 cells, a population that excluded terminally differentiated effector memory CD45RA+ cells. The healthy adult donors were HIV-negative and reported no recent acute infections or vaccinations. The V end lost 0 bases, the J end lost 1 base, and 4 bases lay between the germline ends. CDR3 length equals 13 residues. Germline CDR1 SGHRS, CDR2 YFSETQ. In the authors' methods: ImmunoSEQ gave junction-only sequences without quality scores, so filtering differed. Assay used: immunoSEQ multiplex PCR; TCRdb lists only in-frame clones, some missing. V and J calls plus clone size are reproduced from that table; the DNA served to infer D and trimming. The repertoire has about 610,000 clones, 90% to 97% of them found once; the top ten carry roughly 0.12%. Study-wide results and limits: Between a handful of donors, naive CD4 clonotypes were shared at a level of around 5.2%.

Sequenced input: naive CD8+ T cells sorted from blood. The TCR sequence derives from a woman in her twenties or thirties in good health. This rearrangement joins TRBV5-1 to TRBJ1-2; D is undetermined. CDR3: CASSLGLNYGYTF. The DNA of the CDR3 is TGCGCCAGCAGCTTGGGGCTTAACTATGGCTACACCTTC.